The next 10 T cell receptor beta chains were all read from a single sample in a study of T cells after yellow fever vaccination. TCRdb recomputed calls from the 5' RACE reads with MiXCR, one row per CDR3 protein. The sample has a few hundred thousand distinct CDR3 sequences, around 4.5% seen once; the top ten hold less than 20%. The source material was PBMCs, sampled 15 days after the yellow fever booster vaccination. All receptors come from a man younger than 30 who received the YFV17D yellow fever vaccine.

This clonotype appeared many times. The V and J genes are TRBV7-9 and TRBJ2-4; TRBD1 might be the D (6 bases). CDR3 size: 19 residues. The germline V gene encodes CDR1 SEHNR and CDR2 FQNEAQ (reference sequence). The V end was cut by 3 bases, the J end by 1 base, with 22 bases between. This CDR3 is CASSFWGPGSYLAKNIQYF. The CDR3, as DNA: TGTGCCAGCAGCTTCTGGGGGCCGGGTTCCTACCTGGCCAAAAACATTCAGTACTTC.

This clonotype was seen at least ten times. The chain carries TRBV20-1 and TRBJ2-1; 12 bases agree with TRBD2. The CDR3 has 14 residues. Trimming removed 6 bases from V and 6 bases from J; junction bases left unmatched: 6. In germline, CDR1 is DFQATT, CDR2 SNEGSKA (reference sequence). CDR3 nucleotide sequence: TGCAGTGCAGAACTAGCGGGGGGACCCAATGAGCAGTTCTTC. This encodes CSAELAGGPNEQFF.

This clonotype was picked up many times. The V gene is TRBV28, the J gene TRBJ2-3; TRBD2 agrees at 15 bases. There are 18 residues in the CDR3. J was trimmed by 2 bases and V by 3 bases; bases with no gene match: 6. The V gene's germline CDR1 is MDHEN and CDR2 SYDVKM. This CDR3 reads CASSFPGLAGGDTDTQYF. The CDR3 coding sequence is TGTGCCAGCAGTTTCCCGGGACTAGCGGGGGGAGACACAGATACGCAGTATTTT.

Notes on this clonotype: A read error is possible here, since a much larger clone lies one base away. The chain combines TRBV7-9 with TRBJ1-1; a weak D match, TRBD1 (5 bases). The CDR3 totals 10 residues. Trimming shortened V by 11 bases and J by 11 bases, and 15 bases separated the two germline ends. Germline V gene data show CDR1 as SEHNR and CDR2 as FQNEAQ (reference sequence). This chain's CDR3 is CAGGAADAFF. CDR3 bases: TGTGCCGGTGGGGCGGCCGACGCTTTCTTT.

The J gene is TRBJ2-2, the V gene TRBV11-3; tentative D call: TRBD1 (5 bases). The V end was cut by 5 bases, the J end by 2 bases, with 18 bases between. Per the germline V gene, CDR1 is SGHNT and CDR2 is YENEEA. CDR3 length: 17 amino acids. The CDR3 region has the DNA TGTGCCAGCAGCGCCTACTCGTGGGGCATCAACACCGGGGAGCTGTTTTTT. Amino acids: CASSAYSWGINTGELFF.

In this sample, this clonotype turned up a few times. CDR3 DNA: TGTGCCAGCAGCCGCAGGGGGCCCCAAGGCTACACCTTC. It codes for CASSRRGPQGYTF. This chain uses TRBV7-8 with TRBJ1-2; TRBD1 aligns across 8 bases. The CDR3 runs 13 residues. Germline V lookup: CDR1 SGHVS, CDR2 FQNEAQ. The junction had 7 bases not matched to a gene; V was cut back by 5 bases and J by 8 bases. Based on the CDR3 plus reference TRBV7-8 and TRBJ1-2, the full variable domain is GAGVSQSPRYKVAKRGQDVALRCDPISGHVSLFWYQQALGQGPEFLTYFQNEAQLDKSGLPSDRFFAERPEGSVSTLKIQRTQQEDSAVYLCASSRRGPQGYTFGSGTRLTVV.

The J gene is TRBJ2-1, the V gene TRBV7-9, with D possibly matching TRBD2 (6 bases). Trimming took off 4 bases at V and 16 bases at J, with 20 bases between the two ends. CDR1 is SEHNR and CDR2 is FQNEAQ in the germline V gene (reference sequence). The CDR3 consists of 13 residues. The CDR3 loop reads CASSWSGRRSNFF. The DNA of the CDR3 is TGTGCCAGCAGCTGGAGCGGGCGTCGATCTAATTTCTTC.

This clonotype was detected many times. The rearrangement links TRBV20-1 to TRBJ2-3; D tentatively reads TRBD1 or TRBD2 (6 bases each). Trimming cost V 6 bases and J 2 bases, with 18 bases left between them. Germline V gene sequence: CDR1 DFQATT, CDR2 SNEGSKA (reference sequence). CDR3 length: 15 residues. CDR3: CSAFMFGGATDTQYF. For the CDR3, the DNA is TGCAGTGCATTTATGTTCGGGGGCGCCACAGATACGCAGTATTTT.

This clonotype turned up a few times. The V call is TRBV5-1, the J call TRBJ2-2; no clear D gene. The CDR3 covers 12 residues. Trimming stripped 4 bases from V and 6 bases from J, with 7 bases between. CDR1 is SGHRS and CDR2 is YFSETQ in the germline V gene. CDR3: CASSIVAGELFF. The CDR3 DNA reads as TGCGCCAGCAGCATAGTAGCCGGGGAGCTGTTTTTT.

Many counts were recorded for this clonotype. The CDR3 loop reads CASSFTDEAFF. The CDR3, as DNA: TGTGCCAGCAGCTTCACAGATGAAGCTTTCTTT. The chain uses TRBV7-9 and TRBJ1-1; D not resolved. Per germline, CDR1 SEHNR and CDR2 FQNEAQ (reference sequence). The CDR3 loop spans 11 amino acids. The V gene lost 3 bases and the J gene lost 7 bases, with 6 bases spanning the gap.